A selection of T cell receptor beta chains follows, all from one sample in a study of beta chain features in type 1 diabetes. Some clones are missing from TCRdb's copy, which holds only in-frame ones; the method was immunoSEQ multiplex PCR. The data show about 190,000 clones, with 7.8% seen just once and around 0.9% held by the top ten. The sequencing sample was made of central memory CD4+ T cells from blood. These receptors came from a woman aged 35 to 49 with type 1 diabetes. CDR3s include the opening cysteine and the closing phenylalanine or tryptophan.

J gene | V gene | CDR3 protein
TRBJ1-5 | TRBV5-6 | CASSSSQGVQPQHF
TRBJ2-7 | TRBV5-1 | CASSLAWGQGVNYEQYF
TRBJ1-2 | TRBV20-1 | CSASREGYTF
TRBJ2-1 | TRBV10-3 | CAISGLAGASYNEQFF
TRBJ1-1 | TRBV4-2 | CASSEAGEMNTEAFF
TRBJ2-1 | TRBV29-1 | CSVDSSGSSYNEQFF
TRBJ2-2 | TRBV7-2 | CASSLTANTGELFF
TRBJ2-5 | TRBV10-3 | CAISEALAGAGETQYF
TRBJ1-2 | TRBV30 | CAWSALDRAFANYGYTF
TRBJ2-7 | TRBV7-3 | CASSAAGQNNEQYF
TRBJ2-1 | TRBV19 | CASSDLRGNEQFF
TRBJ2-6 | TRBV7-2 | CASSFQGSGANVLTF
TRBJ2-6 | TRBV2 | CASTLTETFSGANVLTF
TRBJ1-1 | TRBV15 | CATSREQGWGTEAFF
TRBJ1-1 | TRBV4-3 | CASSQGAGKRKTEAFF
TRBJ2-7 | TRBV20-1 | CSAGGLEQYF
TRBJ1-6 | TRBV11-2 | CASSAERIRSYNSPLHF
TRBJ2-5 | TRBV20-1 | CSARAFGTQYF
TRBJ1-1 | TRBV29-1 | CSADSGQGSRGLTEAFF
TRBJ2-1 | TRBV7-9 | CASSRRGGFYNEQFF
TRBJ2-3 | TRBV7-2 | CASSLDRRADTQYF
TRBJ2-6 | TRBV28 | CASSLQLTGTGANVLTF
TRBJ1-2 | TRBV28 | CASSNPGPTGGYTF
TRBJ2-6 | TRBV9 | CASSVAEGLWGANVLTF
TRBJ1-2 | TRBV30 | CAWSEGQGDYGYTF
TRBJ2-5 | TRBV7-2 | CASSFRSETQYF
TRBJ1-2 | TRBV2 | CASRAGSGYTF
TRBJ1-5 | TRBV29-1 | CSVAGLNSNQPQHF
TRBJ1-1 | TRBV27 | CASQDRGYTEAFF
TRBJ2-5 | TRBV7-9 | CASSLGGGEKTQYF
TRBJ2-5 | TRBV28 | CASSLVGREETQYF
TRBJ2-2 | TRBV10-3 | CAIGARGELFF
TRBJ2-3 | TRBV6-6 | CAGRSTDTQYF
TRBJ2-1 | TRBV11-2 | CASSFVGGAGVYNEQFF
TRBJ1-2 | TRBV29-1 | CSVVAGQGARGYTF
TRBJ2-1 | TRBV18 | CASSPTVGANEQFF
TRBJ2-5 | TRBV4-1 | CASSRLGSQGAGETQYF